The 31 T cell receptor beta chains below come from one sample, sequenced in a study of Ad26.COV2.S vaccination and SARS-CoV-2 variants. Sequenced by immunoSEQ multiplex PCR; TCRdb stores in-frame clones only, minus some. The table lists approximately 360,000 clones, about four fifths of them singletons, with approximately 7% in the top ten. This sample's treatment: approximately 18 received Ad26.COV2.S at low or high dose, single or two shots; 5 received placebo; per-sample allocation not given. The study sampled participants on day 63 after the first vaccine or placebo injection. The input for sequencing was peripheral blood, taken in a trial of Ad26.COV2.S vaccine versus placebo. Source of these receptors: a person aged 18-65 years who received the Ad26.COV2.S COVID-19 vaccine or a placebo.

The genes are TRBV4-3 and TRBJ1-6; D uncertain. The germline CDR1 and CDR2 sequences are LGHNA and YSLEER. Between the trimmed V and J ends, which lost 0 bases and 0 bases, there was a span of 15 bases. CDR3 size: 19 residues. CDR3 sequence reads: CASSQDSSVRSSYNSPLHF. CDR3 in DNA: TGCGCCAGCAGCCAAGATTCGTCTGTTAGAAGCTCCTATAATTCACCCCTCCACTTT.

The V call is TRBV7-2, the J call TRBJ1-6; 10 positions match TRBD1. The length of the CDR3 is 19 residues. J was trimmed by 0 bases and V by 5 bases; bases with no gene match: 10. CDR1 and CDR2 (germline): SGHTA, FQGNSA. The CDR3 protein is CASSGRWTGGTSYNSPLHF. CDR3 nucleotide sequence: TGTGCCAGCAGCGGACGATGGACAGGGGGGACCTCCTATAATTCACCCCTCCACTTT.

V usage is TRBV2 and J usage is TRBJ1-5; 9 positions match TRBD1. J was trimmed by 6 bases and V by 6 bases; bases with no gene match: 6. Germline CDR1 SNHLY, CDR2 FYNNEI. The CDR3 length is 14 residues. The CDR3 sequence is CASSAGQGIQPQHF. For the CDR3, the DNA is TGTGCCAGCAGCGCGGGACAGGGTATTCAGCCCCAGCATTTT.

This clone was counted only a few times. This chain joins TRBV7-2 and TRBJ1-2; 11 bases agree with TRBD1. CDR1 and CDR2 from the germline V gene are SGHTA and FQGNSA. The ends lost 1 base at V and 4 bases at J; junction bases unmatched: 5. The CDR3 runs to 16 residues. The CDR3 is CASSLGGQGASYGYTF. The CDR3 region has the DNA TGTGCCAGCAGCTTAGGTGGACAGGGGGCAAGCTATGGCTACACCTTC.

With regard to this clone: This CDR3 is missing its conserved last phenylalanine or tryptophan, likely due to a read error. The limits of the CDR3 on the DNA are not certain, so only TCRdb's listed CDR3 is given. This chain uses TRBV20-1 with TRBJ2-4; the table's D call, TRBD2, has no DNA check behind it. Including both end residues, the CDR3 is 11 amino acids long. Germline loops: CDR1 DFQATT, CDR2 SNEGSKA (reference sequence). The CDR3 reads CSARKPGAGGI.

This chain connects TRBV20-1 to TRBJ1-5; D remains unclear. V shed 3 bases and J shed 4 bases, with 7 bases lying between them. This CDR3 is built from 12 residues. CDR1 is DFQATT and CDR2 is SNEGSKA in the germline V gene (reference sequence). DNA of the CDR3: TGCAGTGCTAGTCGAAAGAATCAGCCCCAGCATTTT. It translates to CSASRKNQPQHF.

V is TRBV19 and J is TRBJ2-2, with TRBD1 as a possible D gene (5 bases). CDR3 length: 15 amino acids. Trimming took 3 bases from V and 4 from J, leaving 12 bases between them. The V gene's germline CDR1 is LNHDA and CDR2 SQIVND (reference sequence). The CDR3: CASSMGWGPTGELFF. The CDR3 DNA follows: TGTGCCAGTAGTATGGGGTGGGGCCCCACCGGGGAGCTGTTTTTT.

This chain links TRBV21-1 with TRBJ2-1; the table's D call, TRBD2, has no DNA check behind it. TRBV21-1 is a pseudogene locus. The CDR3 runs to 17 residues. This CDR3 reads CASSKRWASGGCTEQFF. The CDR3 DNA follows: TGTGCCAGCAGCAAGAGGTGGGCTAGCGGGGGGTGCACTGAGCAGTTCTTC.

The CDR3 is CASSQVRDSPYEQYF. In DNA, the CDR3 is TGTGCCAGCAGCCAAGTTCGGGACTCACCCTACGAGCAGTACTTC. The genes are TRBV2 and TRBJ2-7, with D maybe TRBD2 (6 bases). The V end was cut by 6 bases, the J end by 2 bases, with 17 bases between. The germline CDR1 and CDR2 sequences are SNHLY and FYNNEI. CDR3 length equals 15 residues.

CDR3 nucleotides: TGTGCCAGCAGCACGGACAGGGAGTACAATCAGCCCCAGCATTTT. It is translated as CASSTDREYNQPQHF. The chain couples TRBV6-5 to TRBJ1-5, with 8 nucleotides matching TRBD1. CDR3 size: 15 residues. Per the germline V gene, CDR1 is MNHEY and CDR2 is SVGAGI. Unmatched junction bases numbered 7, after V lost 6 bases and J lost 3 bases.

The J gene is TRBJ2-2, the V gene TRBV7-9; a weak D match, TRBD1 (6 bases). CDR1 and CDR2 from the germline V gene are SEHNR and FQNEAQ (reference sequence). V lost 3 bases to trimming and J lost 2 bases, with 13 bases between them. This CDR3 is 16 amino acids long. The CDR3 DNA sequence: TGTGCCAGCAGCTTTCAAGGGACAAGTAACACCGGGGAGCTGTTTTTT. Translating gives CASSFQGTSNTGELFF. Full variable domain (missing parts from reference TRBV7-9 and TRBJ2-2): DTGVSQNPRHKITKRGQNVTFRCDPISEHNRLYWYRQTLGQGPEFLTYFQNEAQLEKSRLLSDRFSAERPKGSFSTLEIQRTEQGDSAMYLCASSFQGTSNTGELFFGEGSRLTVL.

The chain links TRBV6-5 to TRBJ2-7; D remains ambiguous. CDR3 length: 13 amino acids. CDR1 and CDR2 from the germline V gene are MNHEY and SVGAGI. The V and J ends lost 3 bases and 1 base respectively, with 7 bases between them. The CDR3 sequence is CASSYVGSYEQYF. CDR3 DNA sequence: TGTGCCAGCAGTTATGTGGGTTCCTACGAGCAGTACTTC.

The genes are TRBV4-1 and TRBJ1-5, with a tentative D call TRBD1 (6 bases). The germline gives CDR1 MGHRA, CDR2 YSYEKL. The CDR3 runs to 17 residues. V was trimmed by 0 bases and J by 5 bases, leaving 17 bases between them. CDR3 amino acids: CASSQDPWAGEYQPQHF. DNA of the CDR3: TGCGCCAGCAGCCAAGACCCCTGGGCAGGGGAGTATCAGCCCCAGCATTTT.

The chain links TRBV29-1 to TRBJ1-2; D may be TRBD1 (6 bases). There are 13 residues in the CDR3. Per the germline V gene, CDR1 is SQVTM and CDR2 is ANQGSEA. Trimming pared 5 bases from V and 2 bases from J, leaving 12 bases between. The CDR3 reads CSVYRDLNYGYTF. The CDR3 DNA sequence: TGCAGCGTTTACAGGGATCTCAACTATGGCTACACCTTC.

This CDR3 reads CASSGAGTSMETQYF. CDR3 in DNA: TGTGCCAGCAGTGGGGCCGGGACTAGCATGGAGACCCAGTACTTC. The J gene is TRBJ2-5, the V gene TRBV6-6; 9 bases match TRBD2. The CDR3 is made up of 15 amino acids. Germline CDR1 is MNHNY and CDR2 is SVGAGI (reference sequence). V lost 5 bases, J lost 5 bases, and 9 bases stayed unmatched.

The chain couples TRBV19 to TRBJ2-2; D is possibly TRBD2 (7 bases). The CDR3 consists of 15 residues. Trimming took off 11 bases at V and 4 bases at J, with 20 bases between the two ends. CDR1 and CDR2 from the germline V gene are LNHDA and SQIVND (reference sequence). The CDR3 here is CAARGAKLRTGELFF. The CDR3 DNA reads TGTGCCGCTCGGGGGGCGAAGTTACGCACCGGGGAGCTGTTTTTT.

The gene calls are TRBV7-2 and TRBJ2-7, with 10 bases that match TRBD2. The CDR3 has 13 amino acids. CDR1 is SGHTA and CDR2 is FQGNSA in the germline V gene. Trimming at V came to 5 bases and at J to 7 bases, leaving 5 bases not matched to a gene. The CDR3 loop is CASSGLAGVEQYF. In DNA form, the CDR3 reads TGTGCCAGCAGCGGTCTAGCGGGAGTAGAGCAGTACTTC. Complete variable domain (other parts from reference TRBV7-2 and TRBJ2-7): GAGVSQSPSNKVTEKGKDVELRCDPISGHTALYWYRQSLGQGLEFLIYFQGNSAPDKSGLPSDRFSAERTGGSVSTLTIQRTQQEDSAVYLCASSGLAGVEQYFGPGTRLTVT.

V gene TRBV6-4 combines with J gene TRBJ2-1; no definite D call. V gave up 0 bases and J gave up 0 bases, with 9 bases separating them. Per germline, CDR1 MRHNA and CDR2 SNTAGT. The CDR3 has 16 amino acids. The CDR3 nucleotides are TGTGCCAGCAGTGACTCTGCGACGAGCTCCTACAATGAGCAGTTCTTC. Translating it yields CASSDSATSSYNEQFF.

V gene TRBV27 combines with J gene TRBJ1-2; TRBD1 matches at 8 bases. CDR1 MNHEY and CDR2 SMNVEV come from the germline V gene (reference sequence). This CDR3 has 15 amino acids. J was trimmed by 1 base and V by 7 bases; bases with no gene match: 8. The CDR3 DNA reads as TGTGCCAGCACCGACAGGGGCTTCGATAACTATGGCTACACCTTC. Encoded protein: CASTDRGFDNYGYTF.

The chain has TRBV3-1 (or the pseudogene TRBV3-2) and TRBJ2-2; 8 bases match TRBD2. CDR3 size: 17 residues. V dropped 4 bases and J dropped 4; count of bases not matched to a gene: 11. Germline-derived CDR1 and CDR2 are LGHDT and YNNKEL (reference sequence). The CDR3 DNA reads TGTGCCAGCAGCCCCCGGCGGACTAGCTGTCGCACCGGGGAGCTGTTTTTT. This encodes CASSPRRTSCRTGELFF.

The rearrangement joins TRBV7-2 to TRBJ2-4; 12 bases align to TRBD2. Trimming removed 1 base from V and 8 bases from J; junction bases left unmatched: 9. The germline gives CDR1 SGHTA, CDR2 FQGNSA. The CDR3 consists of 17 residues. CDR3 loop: CASSLVASGRDGDIQYF. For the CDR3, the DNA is TGTGCCAGCAGCTTAGTGGCTAGCGGGAGGGATGGGGACATTCAGTACTTC.

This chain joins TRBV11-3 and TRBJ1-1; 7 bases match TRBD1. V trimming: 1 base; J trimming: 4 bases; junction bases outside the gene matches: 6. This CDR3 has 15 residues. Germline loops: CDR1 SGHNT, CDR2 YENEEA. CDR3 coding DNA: TGTGCCAGCAGCTTAGCCGAGGGGGCTGGCACTGAAGCTTTCTTT. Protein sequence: CASSLAEGAGTEAFF.

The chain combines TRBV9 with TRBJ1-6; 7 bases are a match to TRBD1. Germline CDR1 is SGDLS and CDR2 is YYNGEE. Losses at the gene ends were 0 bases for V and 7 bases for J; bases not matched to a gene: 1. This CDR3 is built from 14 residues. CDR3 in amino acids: CASSVEGANSPLHF. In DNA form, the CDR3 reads TGTGCCAGCAGCGTAGAGGGGGCCAATTCACCCCTCCACTTT.

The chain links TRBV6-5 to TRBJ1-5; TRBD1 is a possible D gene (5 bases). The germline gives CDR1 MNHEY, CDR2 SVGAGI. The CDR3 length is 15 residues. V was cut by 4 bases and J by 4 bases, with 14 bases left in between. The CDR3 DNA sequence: TGTGCCAGCAGTTCCAGGGAAAGTTGGAATCAGCCCCAGCATTTT. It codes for CASSSRESWNQPQHF.

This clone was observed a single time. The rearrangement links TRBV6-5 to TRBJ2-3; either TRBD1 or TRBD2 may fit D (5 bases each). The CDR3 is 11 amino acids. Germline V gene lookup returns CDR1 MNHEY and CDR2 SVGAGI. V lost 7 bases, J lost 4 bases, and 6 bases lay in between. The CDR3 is CASMGADTQYF. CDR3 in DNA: TGTGCCAGCATGGGGGCAGATACGCAGTATTTT.

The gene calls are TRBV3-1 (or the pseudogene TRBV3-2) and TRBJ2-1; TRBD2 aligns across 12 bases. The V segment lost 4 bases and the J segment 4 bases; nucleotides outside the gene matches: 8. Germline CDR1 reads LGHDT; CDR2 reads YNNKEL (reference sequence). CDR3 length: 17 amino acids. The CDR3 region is CASSPTQTSGRYNEQFF. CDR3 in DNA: TGTGCCAGCAGCCCGACGCAGACTAGCGGGAGATACAATGAGCAGTTCTTC.

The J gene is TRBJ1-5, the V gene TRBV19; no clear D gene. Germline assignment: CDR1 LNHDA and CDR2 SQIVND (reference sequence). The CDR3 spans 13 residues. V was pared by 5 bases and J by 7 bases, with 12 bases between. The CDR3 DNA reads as TGTGCCAGTAGTTGGACCCTTGGCCAGCCCCAGCATTTT. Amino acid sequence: CASSWTLGQPQHF.

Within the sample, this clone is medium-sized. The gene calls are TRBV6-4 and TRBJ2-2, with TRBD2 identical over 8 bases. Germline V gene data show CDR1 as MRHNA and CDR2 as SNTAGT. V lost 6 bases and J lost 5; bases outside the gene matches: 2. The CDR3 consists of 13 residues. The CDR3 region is CASRREETGELFF. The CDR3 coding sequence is TGTGCCAGCAGGCGGGAGGAGACCGGGGAGCTGTTTTTT.

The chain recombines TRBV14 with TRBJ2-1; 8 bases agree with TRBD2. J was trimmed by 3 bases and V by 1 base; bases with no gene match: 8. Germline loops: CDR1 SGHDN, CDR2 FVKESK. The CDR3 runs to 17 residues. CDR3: CASSQGPGAGGYNEQFF. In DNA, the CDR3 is TGTGCCAGCAGCCAAGGCCCCGGGGCGGGAGGCTACAATGAGCAGTTCTTC. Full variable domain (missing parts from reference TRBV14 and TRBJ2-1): EAGVTQFPSHSVIEKGQTVTLRCDPISGHDNLYWYRRVMGKEIKFLLHFVKESKQDESGMPNNRFLAERTGGTYSTLKVQPAELEDSGVYFCASSQGPGAGGYNEQFFGPGTRLTVL.

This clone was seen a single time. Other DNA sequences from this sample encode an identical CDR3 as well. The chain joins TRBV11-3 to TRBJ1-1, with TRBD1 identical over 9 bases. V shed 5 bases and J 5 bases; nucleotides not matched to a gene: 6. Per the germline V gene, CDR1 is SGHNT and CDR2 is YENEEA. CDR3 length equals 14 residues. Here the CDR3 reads CASSLQGASTEAFF. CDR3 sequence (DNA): TGTGCCAGCAGCCTACAGGGGGCGAGTACTGAAGCTTTCTTT.

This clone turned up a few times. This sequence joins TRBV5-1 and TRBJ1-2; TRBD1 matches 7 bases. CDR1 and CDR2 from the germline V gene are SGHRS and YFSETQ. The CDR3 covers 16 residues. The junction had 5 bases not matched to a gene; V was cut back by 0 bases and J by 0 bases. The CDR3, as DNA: TGCGCCAGCAGCTTGGAAACAGGGACAGCTAACTATGGCTACACCTTC. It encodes CASSLETGTANYGYTF. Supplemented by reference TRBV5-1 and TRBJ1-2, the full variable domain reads KAGVTQTPRYLIKTRGQQVTLSCSPISGHRSVSWYQQTPGQGLQFLFEYFSETQRNKGNFPGRFSGRQFSNSRSEMNVSTLELGDSALYLCASSLETGTANYGYTFGSGTRLTVV.